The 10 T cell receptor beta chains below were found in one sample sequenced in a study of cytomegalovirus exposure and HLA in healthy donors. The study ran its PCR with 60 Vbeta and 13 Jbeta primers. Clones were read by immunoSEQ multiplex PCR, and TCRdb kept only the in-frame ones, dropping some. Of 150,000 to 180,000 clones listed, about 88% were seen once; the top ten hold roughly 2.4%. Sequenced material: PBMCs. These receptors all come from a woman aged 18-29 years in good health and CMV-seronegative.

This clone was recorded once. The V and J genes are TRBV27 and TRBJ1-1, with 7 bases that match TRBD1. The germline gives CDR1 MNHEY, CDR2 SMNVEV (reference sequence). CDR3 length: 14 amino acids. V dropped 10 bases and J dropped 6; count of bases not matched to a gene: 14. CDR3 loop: CATCCGGTAAEAFF. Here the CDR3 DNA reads TGTGCCACCTGCTGTGGGGGGACAGCCGCTGAAGCTTTCTTT.

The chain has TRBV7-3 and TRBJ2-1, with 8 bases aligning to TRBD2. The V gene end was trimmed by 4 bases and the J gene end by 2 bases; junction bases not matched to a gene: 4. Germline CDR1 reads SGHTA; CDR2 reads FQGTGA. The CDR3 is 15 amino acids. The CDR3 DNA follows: TGTGCCAGCAGCTCAGCGGGAGTGGCCTACAATGAGCAGTTCTTC. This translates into CASSSAGVAYNEQFF.

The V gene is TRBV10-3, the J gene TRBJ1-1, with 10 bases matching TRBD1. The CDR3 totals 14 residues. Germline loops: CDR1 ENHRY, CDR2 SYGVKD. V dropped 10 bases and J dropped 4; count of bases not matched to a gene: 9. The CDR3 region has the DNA TGTGCCACCCGACCGGGGACAGGGGCCACTGAAGCTTTCTTT. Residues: CATRPGTGATEAFF.

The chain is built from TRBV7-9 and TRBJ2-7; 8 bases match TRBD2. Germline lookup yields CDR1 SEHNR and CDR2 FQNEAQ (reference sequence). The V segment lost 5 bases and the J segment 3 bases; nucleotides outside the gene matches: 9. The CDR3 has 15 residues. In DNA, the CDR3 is TGTGCCAGCAGCGGGGGGCCGGGACTAGTCTACGAGCAGTACTTC. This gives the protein CASSGGPGLVYEQYF.

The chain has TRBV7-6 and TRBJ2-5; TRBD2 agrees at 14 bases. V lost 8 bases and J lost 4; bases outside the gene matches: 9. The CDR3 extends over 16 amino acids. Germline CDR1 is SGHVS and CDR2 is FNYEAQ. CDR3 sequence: CASVRLAGGPGETQYF. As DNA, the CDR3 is TGTGCCAGCGTCCGACTAGCGGGAGGGCCGGGAGAGACCCAGTACTTC.

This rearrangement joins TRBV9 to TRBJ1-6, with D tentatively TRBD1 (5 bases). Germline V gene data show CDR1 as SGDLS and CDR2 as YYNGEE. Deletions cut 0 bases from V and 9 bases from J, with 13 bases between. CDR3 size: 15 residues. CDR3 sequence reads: CASSVVPSGGSPLHF. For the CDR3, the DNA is TGTGCCAGCAGCGTAGTCCCCTCGGGGGGTTCACCCCTCCACTTT.

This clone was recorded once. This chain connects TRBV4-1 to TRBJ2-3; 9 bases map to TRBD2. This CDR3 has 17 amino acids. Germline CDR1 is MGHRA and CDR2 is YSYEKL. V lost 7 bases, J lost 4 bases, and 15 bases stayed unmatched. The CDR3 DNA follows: TGCGCCAGCACCGACCTTGGGGCGGGAGGGCCAGCAGATACGCAGTATTTT. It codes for CASTDLGAGGPADTQYF.

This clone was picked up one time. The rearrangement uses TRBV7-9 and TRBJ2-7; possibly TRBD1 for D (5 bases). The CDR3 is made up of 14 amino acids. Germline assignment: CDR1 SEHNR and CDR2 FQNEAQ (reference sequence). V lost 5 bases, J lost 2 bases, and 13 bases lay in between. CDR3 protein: CASSPTRAPYEQYF. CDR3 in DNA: TGTGCCAGCAGCCCTACCAGGGCCCCCTACGAGCAGTACTTC.

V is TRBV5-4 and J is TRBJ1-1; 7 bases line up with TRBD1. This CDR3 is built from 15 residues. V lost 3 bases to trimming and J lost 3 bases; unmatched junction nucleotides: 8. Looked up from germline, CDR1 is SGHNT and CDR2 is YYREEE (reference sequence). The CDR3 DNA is TGTGCCAGCAGCTCATCGACAGGGACGGACACTGAAGCTTTCTTT. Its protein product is CASSSSTGTDTEAFF. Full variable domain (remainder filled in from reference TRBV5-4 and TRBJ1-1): ETGVTQSPTHLIKTRGQQVTLRCSSQSGHNTVSWYQQALGQGPQFIFQYYREEENGRGNFPPRFSGLQFPNYSSELNVNALELDDSALYLCASSSSTGTDTEAFFGQGTRLTVV.

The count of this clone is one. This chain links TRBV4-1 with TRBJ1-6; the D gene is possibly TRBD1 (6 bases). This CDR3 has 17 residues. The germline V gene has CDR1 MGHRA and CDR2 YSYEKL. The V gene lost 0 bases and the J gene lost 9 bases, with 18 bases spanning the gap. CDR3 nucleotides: TGCGCCAGCAGCCAAGATTATGCGGGCAGGGGCCTTTCACCCCTCCACTTT. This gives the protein CASSQDYAGRGLSPLHF.